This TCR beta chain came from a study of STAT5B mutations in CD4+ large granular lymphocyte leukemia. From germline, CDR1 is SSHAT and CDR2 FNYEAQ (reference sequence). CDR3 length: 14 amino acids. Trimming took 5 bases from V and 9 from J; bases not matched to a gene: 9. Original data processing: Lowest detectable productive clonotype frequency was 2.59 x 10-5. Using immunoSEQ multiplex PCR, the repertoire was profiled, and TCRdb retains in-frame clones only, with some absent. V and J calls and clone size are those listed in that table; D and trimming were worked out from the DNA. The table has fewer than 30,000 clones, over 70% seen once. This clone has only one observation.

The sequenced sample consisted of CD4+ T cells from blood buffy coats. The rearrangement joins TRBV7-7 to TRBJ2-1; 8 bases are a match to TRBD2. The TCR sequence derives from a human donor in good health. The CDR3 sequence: CASSRGLESSEQFF. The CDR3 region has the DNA TGTGCCAGCAGCCGGGGACTAGAATCGAGTGAGCAGTTCTTC.